The present T cell receptor (beta chain) was sequenced within a study of blood T cell repertoires in COVID-19. Study-level information: Both acute and convalescent COVID-19 samples were obtained from the United States, Italy and Spain. In each case, the material was cDNA or gDNA derived from T cells, B-cell-depleted T cells, or PBMCs.

Trimming removed 5 bases from V and 8 bases from J, with 15 bases in between. The germline gives CDR1 SGHTA, CDR2 FQGTGA. This CDR3 contains 13 residues. This clone was detected a few times. In the authors' methods: Estimated nucleated cell counts came from reference gene primer amplification. Generated by immunoSEQ multiplex PCR, the TCRdb table keeps only in-frame clones and is missing some. V and J calls and clone size come straight from that table; D and trimming were deduced from the DNA. The sample includes tens of thousands of clones, more than 75% seen only once; the top ten take roughly a fifth.

The V and J genes are TRBV7-3 and TRBJ1-2, with D possibly matching TRBD1 (6 bases). Specimen: peripheral blood. This TCR derives from a human donor in a cohort sampled during active COVID-19. The CDR3 reads CASSRTGREGYTF. CDR3 coding DNA: TGTGCCAGCAGCCGTACAGGGCGTGAGGGCTACACCTTC. Drawing the rest from reference TRBV7-3 and TRBJ1-2, the complete variable domain is GAGVSQTPSNKVTEKGKYVELRCDPISGHTALYWYRQSLGQGPEFLIYFQGTGAADDSGLPNDRFFAVRPEGSVSTLKIQRTERGDSAVYLCASSRTGREGYTFGSGTRLTVV.